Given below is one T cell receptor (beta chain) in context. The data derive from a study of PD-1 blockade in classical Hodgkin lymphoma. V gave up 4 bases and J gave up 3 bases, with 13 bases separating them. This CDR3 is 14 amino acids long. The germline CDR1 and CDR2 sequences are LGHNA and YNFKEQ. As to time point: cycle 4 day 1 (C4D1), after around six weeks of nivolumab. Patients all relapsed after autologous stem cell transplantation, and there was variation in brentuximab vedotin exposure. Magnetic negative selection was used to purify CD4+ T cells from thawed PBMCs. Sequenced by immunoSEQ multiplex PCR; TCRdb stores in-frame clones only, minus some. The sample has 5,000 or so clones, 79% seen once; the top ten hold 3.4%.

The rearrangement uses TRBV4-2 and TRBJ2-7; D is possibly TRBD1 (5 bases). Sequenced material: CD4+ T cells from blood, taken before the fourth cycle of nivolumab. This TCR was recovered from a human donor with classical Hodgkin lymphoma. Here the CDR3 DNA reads TGTGCCAGCAGCCGGCAGACGGACAACTACGAGCAGTACTTC. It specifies CASSRQTDNYEQYF.